The 10 T cell receptor beta chains presented below share a single source sample, sequenced in a study of cytomegalovirus exposure and HLA in healthy donors (dated by TCRdb to the late 2010s). The protocol used for the library was the immunoSEQ multiplex PCR assay. For the multiplex PCR, a mixture combining 60 forward primers for TCR Vbeta segments and 13 reverse primers for TCR Jbeta segments was used. TCRdb obtained this table from immuneACCESS and retained in-frame rearrangements with V and J assigned. These tables miss some clones; where compared with another copy, unresolved V genes account for less than half of the shortfall, and the remainder is unexplained. The sample records 150,000 to 200,000 clones, less than 90% of which are singletons. 1.3% to 1.5% of the sample rests with the top ten. The sample taken for sequencing was PBMCs. The receptors shown here come from a girl between 10 and 17 years old in good health and CMV-seropositive.

The CDR3 bases are TGTGCCAGCATCCTAGGAGGGGCTAGCATCGGCTACACCTTC. It is translated as CASILGGASIGYTF. The chain employs TRBV6-8 and TRBJ1-2; the D gene is possibly TRBD1 (5 bases). Germline V gives CDR1 MNHGY, CDR2 SAAAGT. V was shortened by 7 bases and J by 8 bases, with 20 bases between the two germline ends. This CDR3 contains 14 residues.

The chain joins TRBV27 to TRBJ2-5, with D maybe TRBD1 (5 bases). Trimming removed 8 bases at V and 5 bases at J, with 21 bases between. Per germline, CDR1 MNHEY and CDR2 SMNVEV (reference sequence). The CDR3 loop spans 15 amino acids. The CDR3 is CASQSMKMGRETQYF. The CDR3 nucleotides are TGTGCCAGCCAGTCAATGAAGATGGGGCGGGAGACCCAGTACTTC.

This clone was seen only a few times. This sequence joins TRBV18 and TRBJ1-2; TRBD1 might be the D (6 bases). Trimming pared 3 bases from V and 6 bases from J, leaving 11 bases between. CDR1 KGHSH and CDR2 LQKENI come from the germline V gene. The CDR3 has 13 residues. CDR3: CASSPDRSDGYTF. CDR3 nucleotides: TGTGCCAGCTCACCCGACAGGAGCGATGGCTACACCTTC.

The J gene is TRBJ2-1, the V gene TRBV7-3; 10 nucleotides match TRBD2. The CDR3 runs 16 residues. Germline CDR1 reads SGHTA; CDR2 reads FQGTGA. J gave up 10 bases and V 5 bases, and 14 bases lay outside the gene matches. This chain's CDR3 is CASSPRTSGPLGEQFF. The CDR3, as DNA: TGTGCCAGCAGCCCCCGGACTAGCGGCCCATTGGGGGAGCAGTTCTTC. Looking up the rest from reference TRBV7-3 and TRBJ2-1 gives the full variable domain: GAGVSQTPSNKVTEKGKYVELRCDPISGHTALYWYRQSLGQGPEFLIYFQGTGAADDSGLPNDRFFAVRPEGSVSTLKIQRTERGDSAVYLCASSPRTSGPLGEQFFGPGTRLTVL.

This chain connects TRBV5-6 to TRBJ1-2; D uncertain. Germline V gene data show CDR1 as SGHDT and CDR2 as YYEEEE. There are 14 residues in the CDR3. Trimming left V 6 bases short and J 8 bases short, with 20 bases between. The DNA of the CDR3 is TGTGCCAGCATCCATTGGGGAACCTCGGGGGGCTACACCTTC. This sequence encodes CASIHWGTSGGYTF.

This clone has a single count. The chain carries TRBV30 and TRBJ2-7; TRBD1 matches at 7 bases. V shed 2 bases and J 1 base; nucleotides not matched to a gene: 5. CDR3 length: 14 residues. Germline-derived CDR1 and CDR2 are GTSNPN and SVGIG (reference sequence). CDR3 protein: CAWSPTGRSYEQYF. CDR3 DNA sequence: TGTGCCTGGAGTCCGACAGGGCGATCCTACGAGCAGTACTTC.

The J gene is TRBJ2-7, the V gene TRBV7-9; the match to TRBD2 covers 7 bases. J gave up 5 bases and V 5 bases, and 12 bases lay outside the gene matches. Germline V gene lookup returns CDR1 SEHNR and CDR2 FQNEAQ (reference sequence). The CDR3 length is 15 residues. CDR3 in DNA: TGTGCCAGCAGCCCATGGGAAGCGGGAAAGAACGAGCAGTACTTC. It is translated as CASSPWEAGKNEQYF.

This clone was observed a few times. The V call is TRBV27, the J call TRBJ1-1, with D uncertain. This CDR3 is built from 13 residues. V shed 2 bases and J shed 9 bases, with 13 bases lying between them. Germline V gene lookup returns CDR1 MNHEY and CDR2 SMNVEV (reference sequence). Here the CDR3 reads CASSLTGASKAFF. The CDR3 DNA reads TGTGCCAGCAGTTTAACCGGTGCGTCTAAAGCTTTCTTT.

This clone was recorded a few times. The V call is TRBV25-1, the J call TRBJ2-5; possibly TRBD1 for D (6 bases). Trimming took off 6 bases at V and 5 bases at J, with 19 bases between the two ends. Germline V gives CDR1 MGHDK, CDR2 SYGVNS. This CDR3 has 15 amino acids. The CDR3 DNA follows: TGTGCCAGCAGCCGGGACACCCTTGGCGGGGAGACCCAGTACTTC. Translating gives CASSRDTLGGETQYF.

The CDR3 reads CASSRGTDPGYTF. In DNA, the CDR3 is TGTGCCAGCAGCCGCGGGACAGATCCAGGCTACACCTTC. This chain uses TRBV28 with TRBJ1-2; TRBD1 agrees at 7 bases. CDR1 is MDHEN and CDR2 is SYDVKM in the germline V gene. CDR3 length: 13 residues. The V and J ends lost 6 bases and 8 bases, in that order; junction bases with no gene match: 9.